This T cell receptor (beta chain) was identified in a study of blood T cell repertoires in COVID-19. In the study overall: Specimens from acute and convalescent COVID-19 originated in the United States, Italy and Spain. PBMCs, B-cell-depleted T cells, or T cells were the source of the cDNA or gDNA that made up the material.

Germline CDR1 and CDR2: KGHSH and LQKENI. The V segment lost 0 bases and the J segment 4 bases; nucleotides outside the gene matches: 3. CDR3 length: 15 residues. Original handling: Estimation of nucleated cell counts was performed using reference gene primer amplification. Clones were sequenced by immunoSEQ multiplex PCR, and TCRdb holds only the in-frame ones, with some missing. The V and J calls and clone size come from that table; D and trimming were worked out from the DNA. The data hold some 120,000 clones, with about nine tenths observed a single time. The rearrangement uses TRBV18 and TRBJ2-1; 7 bases are shared with TRBD1. This clonotype was sampled from a human donor with active COVID-19. The donor label of this sample is uncertain. The sequenced sample consisted of peripheral blood. The CDR3 loop is CASSPPGTVYNEQFF. DNA of the CDR3: TGTGCCAGCTCACCACCAGGGACAGTATACAATGAGCAGTTCTTC.